This entry describes one TCR beta chain. As yet, its antigen is unknown. This entry is derived from a study of CD8 T cells in ankylosing spondylitis. Study-wide results and caveats: Disease-associated clonotypes exhibited CD8+ identity and were relatively infrequent in peripheral blood.

Quantitative 5'-RACE with molecular barcodes generated TCR beta libraries. TCRdb redid the calling of the 5' RACE reads with MiXCR, one entry per CDR3 protein. Of fewer than 200,000 distinct CDR3 sequences listed, around 16% are singletons. The CDR3 consists of 13 residues. Germline CDR1 is MNHEY and CDR2 is SMNVEV (reference sequence). V trimming: 7 bases; J trimming: 8 bases; junction bases outside the gene matches: 7. Sequencing input: blood, either unsorted or a sorted T cell fraction (not recorded which). The rearrangement links TRBV27 to TRBJ2-1; 8 positions agree with TRBD2. This TCR was recovered from a male donor with ankylosing spondylitis or in good health (not recorded which). The CDR3 DNA follows: TGTGCCAGCATGCGGCGGGAGGCCCATGAGCAGTTCTTC. Amino acid sequence: CASMRREAHEQFF.